These 7 T cell receptor beta chains originate from one sample sequenced in a study of blood T cells in healthy people across ages. The use of a sample-barcoded 5' primer and a J-beta primer mix characterized a second PCR of 7 to 11 cycles. One entry per CDR3 protein results from TCRdb running MiXCR on the 5' RACE reads. This table holds 1,500,000 or so distinct CDR3 sequences, around 59% found once. Sequencing was carried out using blood. The receptors shown here come from a young man in good health.

V gene TRBV20-1 combines with J gene TRBJ2-3; 7 positions agree with TRBD1. J was trimmed by 4 bases and V by 5 bases; bases with no gene match: 9. CDR1 is DFQATT and CDR2 is SNEGSKA in the germline V gene (reference sequence). The CDR3 loop spans 14 amino acids. Here the CDR3 reads CSAGPGGSSDTQYF. CDR3 coding DNA: TGCAGTGCTGGTCCAGGGGGTTCATCAGATACGCAGTATTTT.

This clonotype was recorded a few times. This chain uses TRBV20-1 with TRBJ2-7; perhaps TRBD1 as D (5 bases). This CDR3 has 13 residues. CDR1 is DFQATT, CDR2 SNEGSKA, per germline (reference sequence). V was cut by 3 bases and J by 2 bases, with 11 bases left in between. The CDR3 protein is CSARDRGAYEQYF. The CDR3 bases are TGCAGTGCTAGGGATAGGGGCGCCTACGAGCAGTACTTC.

The chain couples TRBV4-1 to TRBJ2-3; possible D gene TRBD2, 5 bases. Germline CDR1 reads MGHRA; CDR2 reads YSYEKL. This CDR3 region has 13 residues. The germline V and J ends were trimmed by 2 bases and 6 bases, with 9 bases remaining between them. The DNA of the CDR3 is TGCGCCAGCAGCCAACCATTAGCGGATACGCAGTATTTT. This translates into CASSQPLADTQYF.

This clonotype was detected only once. The chain employs TRBV20-1 and TRBJ2-4; D remains ambiguous. The end of the DNA is better explained by TRBJ2-5, so the J call may be wrong. The CDR3 length is 13 residues. The germline gives CDR1 DFQATT, CDR2 SNEGSKA (reference sequence). In DNA, the CDR3 is TGCAGTGCTAGAGCCAGGACCCAAGAGACCCAGTACTTC. Its protein product is CSARARTQETQYF.

This rearrangement joins TRBV20-1 to TRBJ1-5; D unclear. The CDR3 contains 16 residues. From germline, CDR1 is DFQATT and CDR2 SNEGSKA (reference sequence). Trimming shortened V by 3 bases and J by 0 bases, and 15 bases separated the two germline ends. CDR3 loop: CSASMGLTFSNQPQHF. As DNA, the CDR3 is TGCAGTGCTAGCATGGGCCTGACCTTTAGCAATCAGCCCCAGCATTTT.

The J gene is TRBJ1-1, the V gene TRBV6-1, with a possible D match to TRBD1 (5 bases). The CDR3 consists of 13 residues. The V and J ends lost 7 bases and 7 bases respectively, with 16 bases between them. Germline loops: CDR1 MNHNS, CDR2 SASEGT. CDR3 sequence: CASIPVSQGEAFF. The CDR3 nucleotides are TGTGCCAGCATCCCCGTCAGCCAGGGTGAAGCTTTCTTT.

This chain connects TRBV20-1 to TRBJ2-5; 8 nucleotides align to TRBD2. Germline V lookup: CDR1 DFQATT, CDR2 SNEGSKA (reference sequence). The J segment lost 2 bases and the V segment lost 6 bases, leaving 11 bases of the junction unmatched. CDR3 length: 15 residues. The CDR3 sequence is CSALRFSSGQETQYF. CDR3 in DNA: TGCAGTGCCTTGCGGTTTTCTAGCGGGCAAGAGACCCAGTACTTC.